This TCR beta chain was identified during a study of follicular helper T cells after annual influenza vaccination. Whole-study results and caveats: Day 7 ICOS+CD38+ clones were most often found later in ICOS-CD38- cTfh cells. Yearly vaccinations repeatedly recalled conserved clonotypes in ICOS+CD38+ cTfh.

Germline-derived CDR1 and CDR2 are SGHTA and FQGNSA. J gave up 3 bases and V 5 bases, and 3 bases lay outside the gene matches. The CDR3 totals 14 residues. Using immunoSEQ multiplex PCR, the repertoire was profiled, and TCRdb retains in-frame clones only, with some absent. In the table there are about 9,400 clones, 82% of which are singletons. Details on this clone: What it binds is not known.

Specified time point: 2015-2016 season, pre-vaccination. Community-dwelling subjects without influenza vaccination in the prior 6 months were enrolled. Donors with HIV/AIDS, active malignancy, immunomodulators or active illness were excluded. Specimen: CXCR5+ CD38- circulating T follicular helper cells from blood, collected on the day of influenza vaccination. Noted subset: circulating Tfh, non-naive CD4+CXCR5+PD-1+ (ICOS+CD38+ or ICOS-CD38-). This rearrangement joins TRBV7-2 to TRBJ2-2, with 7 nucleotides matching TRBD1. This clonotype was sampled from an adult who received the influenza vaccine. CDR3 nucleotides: TGTGCCAGCAGCGTTGGGACAGACACCGGGGAGCTGTTTTTT. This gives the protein CASSVGTDTGELFF.